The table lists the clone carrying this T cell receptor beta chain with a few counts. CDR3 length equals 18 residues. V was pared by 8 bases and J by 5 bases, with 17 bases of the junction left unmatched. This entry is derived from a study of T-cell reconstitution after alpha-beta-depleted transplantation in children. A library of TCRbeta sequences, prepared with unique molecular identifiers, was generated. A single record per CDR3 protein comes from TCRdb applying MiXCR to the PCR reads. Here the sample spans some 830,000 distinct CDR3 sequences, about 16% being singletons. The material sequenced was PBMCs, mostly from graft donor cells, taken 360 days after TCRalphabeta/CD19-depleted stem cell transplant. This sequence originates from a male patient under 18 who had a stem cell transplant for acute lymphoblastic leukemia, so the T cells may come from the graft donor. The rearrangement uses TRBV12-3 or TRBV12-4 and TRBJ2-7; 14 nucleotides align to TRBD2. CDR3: CASCAGLAGVIILDEQYF. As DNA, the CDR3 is TGTGCCAGCTGTGCGGGACTAGCGGGAGTTATAATCCTGGACGAGCAGTACTTC.